This T cell receptor beta chain derives from a study of blood T cell repertoires in COVID-19. Study-wide background: Samples taken during acute and convalescent COVID-19 were collected in the United States, Italy and Spain. The analysed material was cDNA or gDNA that came from T cells, B-cell-depleted T cells, or PBMCs.

V dropped 10 bases and J dropped 4; count of bases not matched to a gene: 7. This CDR3 has 14 residues. CDR1 SNHLY and CDR2 FYNNEI come from the germline V gene. Authors' processing steps: Estimation of nucleated cell counts was performed using reference gene primer amplification. Generated by immunoSEQ multiplex PCR, the TCRdb table keeps only in-frame clones and is missing some. V and J calls plus clone size are reproduced from that table; the DNA served to infer D and trimming. The sample lists around 370,000 clones, almost 90% occurring once. The receptor was derived from a man between 18 and 29 years old with active or convalescent COVID-19. The rearrangement joins TRBV2 to TRBJ2-3, with TRBD2 matching 11 bases. The sequenced sample was peripheral blood. CDR3: CANSPGLAADTQYF. The CDR3 nucleotides are TGTGCCAACTCACCGGGACTAGCGGCAGATACGCAGTATTTT.